Below, one T cell receptor beta chain is given with its context. Trimming removed 5 bases from V and 0 bases from J, with 11 bases in between. The CDR3 totals 15 residues. The germline gives CDR1 LNHDA, CDR2 SQIVND (reference sequence). This record comes from a study of blood T cell repertoires in COVID-19. Study-level background: Donors in the United States, Italy and Spain gave samples during acute or convalescent COVID-19.

How the authors handled the data: Amplification from reference gene primers served as the basis for estimated nucleated cell counts. Clones were read by immunoSEQ multiplex PCR, and TCRdb kept only the in-frame ones, dropping some. That table is the source of V, J and clone size, and D and trimming were worked out from the DNA. The sample contains 65,000 to 95,000 clones, 91% of which appear only once. The source of this sequence is a man between 45 and 60 years old with COVID-19, enrolled during active disease. The rearrangement links TRBV19 to TRBJ2-4, with D possibly TRBD1 on 5 matching bases. The sequencing sample was made of peripheral blood. In DNA form, the CDR3 reads TGTGCCAGTAGTCTACAGGATCTAGCCAAAAACATTCAGTACTTC. It encodes CASSLQDLAKNIQYF.